This T cell receptor (beta chain) was identified in a study of T cell responses to AZD1222 COVID-19 vaccine. The method was immunoSEQ multiplex PCR; TCRdb's version includes in-frame clones alone and lacks a portion of them. The sample has fewer than 150,000 clones, approximately 93% seen once. In germline, CDR1 is MDHEN, CDR2 SYDVKM. V was pared by 9 bases and J by 6 bases, with 6 bases of the junction left unmatched. The CDR3 is 14 residues long. The source of this sequence is an adult in good health. Sequenced material: peripheral blood, taken on day 0 of AZD1222 vaccination. J is TRBJ2-3 and V is TRBV28, with 13 nucleotides matching TRBD2. The chain's CDR3 is CASRLAGGRDTQYF. CDR3 nucleotides: TGTGCCAGTCGACTAGCGGGAGGTAGGGATACGCAGTATTTT.